The entry that follows covers one T cell receptor (beta chain) sequence. The second PCR ran about 6 to 12 cycles with a sample-barcoded 5' primer and J-beta primers. TCRdb re-called the 5' RACE reads through MiXCR, storing one row per CDR3 protein. The table has about 1.5 million distinct CDR3 sequences, approximately 38% seen once. This entry is derived from a study of blood T cells in healthy people across ages. The source of this sequence is a woman aged 18-29 years in good health. Material: blood.

The CDR3 sequence: CASGLVRIGTPKSGANVLTF. Written as DNA, the CDR3 is TGTGCTAGTGGTTTGGTACGGATTGGGACACCAAAGTCTGGGGCCAACGTCCTGACTTTC. The chain employs TRBV12-5 and TRBJ2-6, with D maybe TRBD1 (6 bases). Per germline, CDR1 LGHNT and CDR2 FRNRAP. The CDR3 spans 20 residues. Trimming left V 0 bases short and J 1 base short, with 19 bases between.